A selection of T cell receptor beta chains follows, all from one sample in a study of pediatric ulcerative colitis. Assay: immunoSEQ multiplex PCR; the TCRdb copy retains only in-frame clones and omits some. This sample has some 57,000 clones, with about 89% found just once. The sequencing sample was made of blood. The origin of the receptors is a boy aged 5-17 years who was a control in a study of pediatric ulcerative colitis. CDR3s include the opening cysteine and the closing phenylalanine or tryptophan. The D gene is left open where the match is weak. A row's size may be missing; if present it is once, few, many or a size class.

clone size,V gene,D gene,J gene,CDR3 DNA,CDR3 protein
-,TRBV18,-,TRBJ2-1,TGTGCCAGCTCACCACCGGGCAGGGTCCCCAATGAGCAGTTCTTC,CASSPPGRVPNEQFF
-,TRBV19,-,TRBJ1-1,TGTGCCAGCAGGCAGGGCGGATTGTCTGAAGCTTTCTTT,CASRQGGLSEAFF
-,TRBV10-3,-,TRBJ1-1,TGTGCCATCCAACCAGCGCTAGGGTTGGTTGACACTGAAGCTTTCTTT,CAIQPALGLVDTEAFF
-,TRBV28,-,TRBJ2-7,TGTGCCAGCAGTTTAGGAGGCCTGATCCCCTACGAGCAGTACTTC,CASSLGGLIPYEQYF
-,TRBV10-3,TRBD1,TRBJ2-1,TGTGCCATCAGGGACCGACAGGGGCCAAACAATGAGCAGTTCTTC,CAIRDRQGPNNEQFF
-,TRBV10-3,-,TRBJ2-3,TGTGCCATCAGTGAATATAGGGACTCGTTACTCACAGATACGCAGTATTTT,CAISEYRDSLLTDTQYF
few,TRBV18,TRBD2,TRBJ2-3,TGTGCCAGCTCACCGACTAGCGGGGGGAATCTACTCACAGATACGCAGTATTTT,CASSPTSGGNLLTDTQYF
-,TRBV27,-,TRBJ2-2,TGTGCCAGCAGATCCGGGACGACGAACACCGGGGAGCTGTTTTTT,CASRSGTTNTGELFF
-,TRBV6-1,-,TRBJ2-7,TGTGCCAGCAGTGAAACGGGGGCCTACGAGCAGTACTTC,CASSETGAYEQYF
-,TRBV2,TRBD2,TRBJ2-2,TGTGCCAGCAGAGACCTAGCGGGATGGGACACCGGGGAGCTGTTTTTT,CASRDLAGWDTGELFF
-,TRBV9,-,TRBJ1-4,TGTGCCAGCAGCGTCGGGGACCAAAATGAAAAACTGTTTTTT,CASSVGDQNEKLFF
once,TRBV2,TRBD1,TRBJ2-7,TGTGCCAGCAGTGATCGAGATCAGGGGGCGCAGTACTTC,CASSDRDQGAQYF
-,TRBV10-3,TRBD2,TRBJ2-1,TGTGCCATCTCAGGCGGCCTAGCGGTCAATGAGCAGTTCTTC,CAISGGLAVNEQFF
-,TRBV25-1,TRBD2,TRBJ2-5,TGTGCCAGCAGTGAATCGGCGGGGGGCGGGGAGACCCAGTACTTC,CASSESAGGGETQYF
-,TRBV11-3,TRBD1,TRBJ2-5,TGTGCCAGCACGACAGGGCCAGGGGAGACCCAGTACTTC,CASTTGPGETQYF
-,TRBV4-1,TRBD1,TRBJ1-2,TGCGCCAGCAGCCTTATCCCCGAACCGTTGGGACAGAACTATGGCTACACCTTC,CASSLIPEPLGQNYGYTF
-,TRBV19,-,TRBJ2-1,TGTGCCAGTACGGCCGGGGCGTACAATGAGCAGTTCTTC,CASTAGAYNEQFF
-,TRBV7-6,-,TRBJ2-2,TGTGCCAGCAGCCCTGAGCCTATCCTAAAAATCTCCGGGCTCGGGGAGCTGTTTTTT,CASSPEPILKISGLGELFF
-,TRBV2,-,TRBJ1-3,TGTGCCAGCAGAACCTCTGGAAACACCATATATTTT,CASRTSGNTIYF
-,TRBV18,-,TRBJ1-4,TGTGCCAGCTCACCAGGCCGCGAAAAACTGTTTTTT,CASSPGREKLFF
-,TRBV10-2,-,TRBJ2-1,TGCGCCAGCAGTGAGTTTTGGGTTGGAGGAACCTACAATGAGCAGTTCTTC,CASSEFWVGGTYNEQFF
-,TRBV18,-,TRBJ2-5,TGTGCCAGCTCACCATCGGGCAGACAAGAGACCCAGTACTTC,CASSPSGRQETQYF
-,TRBV4-3,-,TRBJ1-1,TGCGCCAGCAGCCAAATATTGGGGGCCCGCACTGAAGCTTTCTTT,CASSQILGARTEAFF
-,TRBV10-3,-,TRBJ2-7,TGTGCCATCAGTGAGCTTCAGGACTCCTACGAGCAGTACTTC,CAISELQDSYEQYF
-,TRBV6-1,-,TRBJ2-1,TGTGCCAGCAGTGGGACCTACAATGAGCAGTTCTTC,CASSGTYNEQFF
-,TRBV5-1,-,TRBJ2-2,TGCGCCAGCAGCTTGATGAGTATGGGGAACACCGGGGAGCTGTTTTTT,CASSLMSMGNTGELFF
-,TRBV5-6,-,TRBJ2-3,TGTGCCAGCAGTGAGGGGACAGATACGCAGTATTTT,CASSEGTDTQYF
-,TRBV7-2,TRBD2,TRBJ2-3,TGTGCCAGCAGCTCCGGGACTAGCGGACTACATGCTACGCAGTATTTT,CASSSGTSGLHATQYF
-,TRBV19,TRBD1,TRBJ2-7,TGTGCCAGTAGTTCAGGGAGGGAAGGACAGGGGAACTACGAGCAGTACTTC,CASSSGREGQGNYEQYF
-,TRBV2,TRBD2,TRBJ2-1,TGTGCCAGCACTTTAGCGGGGGGGTCAAACAATGAGCAGTTCTTC,CASTLAGGSNNEQFF
-,TRBV7-2,-,TRBJ1-1,TGTGCCAGCAGCTTAGATCTGAACACTGAAGCTTTCTTT,CASSLDLNTEAFF